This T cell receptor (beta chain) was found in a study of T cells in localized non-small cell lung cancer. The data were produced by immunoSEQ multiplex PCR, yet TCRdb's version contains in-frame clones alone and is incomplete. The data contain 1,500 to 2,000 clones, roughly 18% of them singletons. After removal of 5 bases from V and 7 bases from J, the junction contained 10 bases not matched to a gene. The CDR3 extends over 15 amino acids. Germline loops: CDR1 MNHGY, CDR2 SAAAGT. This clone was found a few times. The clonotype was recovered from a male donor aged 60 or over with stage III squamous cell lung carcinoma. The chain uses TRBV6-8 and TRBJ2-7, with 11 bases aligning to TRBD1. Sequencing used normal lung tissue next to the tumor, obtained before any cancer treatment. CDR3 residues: CASSPRGQGAREQYF. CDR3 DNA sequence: TGTGCCAGCAGTCCACGAGGACAGGGGGCGAGGGAGCAGTACTTC.